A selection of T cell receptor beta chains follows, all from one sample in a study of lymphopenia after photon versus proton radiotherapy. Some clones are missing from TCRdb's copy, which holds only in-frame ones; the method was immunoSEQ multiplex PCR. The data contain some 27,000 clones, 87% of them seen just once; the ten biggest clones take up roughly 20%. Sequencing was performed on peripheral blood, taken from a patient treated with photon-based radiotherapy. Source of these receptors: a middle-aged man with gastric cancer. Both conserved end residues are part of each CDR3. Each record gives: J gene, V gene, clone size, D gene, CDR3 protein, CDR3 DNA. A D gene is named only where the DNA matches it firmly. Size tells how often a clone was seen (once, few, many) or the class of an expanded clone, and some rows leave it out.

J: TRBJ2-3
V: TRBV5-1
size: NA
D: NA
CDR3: CASSRDLTQYF
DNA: TGCGCCAGCAGCCGGGACTTAACGCAGTATTTT

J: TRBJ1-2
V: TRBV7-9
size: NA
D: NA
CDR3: CASSRNYGYTF
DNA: TGTGCCAGCAGCCGTAACTATGGCTACACCTTC

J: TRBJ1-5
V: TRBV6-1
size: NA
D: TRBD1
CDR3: CASSGGQGSEPQHF
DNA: TGTGCCAGCAGTGGGGGACAGGGGTCCGAGCCCCAGCATTTT

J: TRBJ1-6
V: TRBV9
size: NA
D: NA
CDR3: CASSVVAGSNSPLHF
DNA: TGTGCCAGCAGCGTAGTGGCGGGTTCTAATTCACCCCTCCACTTT

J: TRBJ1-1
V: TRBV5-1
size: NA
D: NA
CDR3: CASSLRGVEAFF
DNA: TGCGCCAGCAGCTTGAGAGGGGTCGAAGCTTTCTTT

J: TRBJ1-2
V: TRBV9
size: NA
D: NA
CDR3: CASSLDKNFYGYTF
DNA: TGTGCCAGCAGCCTGGACAAGAATTTTTATGGCTACACCTTC

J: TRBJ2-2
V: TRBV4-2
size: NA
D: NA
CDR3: CASSQAGTGELFF
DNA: TGTGCCAGCAGCCAAGCTGGCACCGGGGAGCTGTTTTTT

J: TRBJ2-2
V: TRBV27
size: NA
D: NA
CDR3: CASSWSKGTGELFF
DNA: TGTGCCAGCAGTTGGTCTAAGGGGACCGGGGAGCTGTTTTTT

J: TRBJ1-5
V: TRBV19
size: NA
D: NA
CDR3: CATMTPYSNQPQHF
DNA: TGTGCCACCATGACACCTTATAGCAATCAGCCCCAGCATTTT

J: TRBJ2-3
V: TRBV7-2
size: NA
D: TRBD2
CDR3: CASSFDPSGVYTQYF
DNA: TGTGCCAGCAGCTTTGATCCTAGCGGGGTATATACGCAGTATTTT

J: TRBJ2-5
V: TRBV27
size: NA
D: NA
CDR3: CASSLSLPGGGYQETQYF
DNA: TGTGCCAGCAGTTTATCTCTCCCGGGGGGCGGATATCAAGAGACCCAGTACTTC

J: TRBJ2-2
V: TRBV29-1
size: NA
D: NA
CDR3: CSVEKGYTGELFF
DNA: TGCAGCGTTGAAAAGGGGTACACCGGGGAGCTGTTTTTT

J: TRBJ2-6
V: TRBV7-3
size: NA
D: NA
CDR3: CASSLTGTTGANVLTF
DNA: TGTGCCAGCAGCTTAACGGGGACAACTGGGGCCAACGTCCTGACTTTC

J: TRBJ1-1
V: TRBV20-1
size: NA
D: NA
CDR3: CSARQGIEAFF
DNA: TGCAGTGCTAGACAGGGCATCGAAGCTTTCTTT

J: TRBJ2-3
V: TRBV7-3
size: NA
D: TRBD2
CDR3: CASSLGGLLTDTQYF
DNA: TGTGCCAGCAGCTTAGGGGGACTACTCACAGATACGCAGTATTTT

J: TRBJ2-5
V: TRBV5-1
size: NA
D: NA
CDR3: CASSFRRQYQETQYF
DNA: TGCGCCAGCAGCTTCAGGCGGCAGTACCAAGAGACCCAGTACTTC

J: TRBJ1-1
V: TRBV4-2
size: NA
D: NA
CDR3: CASSQEGGARVEAFF
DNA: TGTGCCAGCAGCCAAGAAGGTGGGGCCCGGGTTGAAGCTTTCTTT

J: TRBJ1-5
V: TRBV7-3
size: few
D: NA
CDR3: CASSWTVNQPQHF
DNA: TGTGCCAGCAGCTGGACCGTTAATCAGCCCCAGCATTTT

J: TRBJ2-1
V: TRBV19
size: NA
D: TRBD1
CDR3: CASSIRTGVANEQFF
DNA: TGTGCCAGTAGTATTAGGACAGGGGTGGCCAATGAGCAGTTCTTC

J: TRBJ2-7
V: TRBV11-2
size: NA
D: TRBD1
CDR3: CASSLAVVGQYPSYEQYF
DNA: TGTGCCAGCAGCTTAGCGGTGGTGGGACAGTATCCCTCCTACGAGCAGTACTTC

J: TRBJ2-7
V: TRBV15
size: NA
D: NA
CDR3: CATSRETRGEQYF
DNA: TGTGCCACCAGCAGAGAGACCAGGGGCGAGCAGTACTTC

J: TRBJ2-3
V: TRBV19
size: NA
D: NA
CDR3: CASSIGGTSGPQYF
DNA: TGTGCCAGTAGTATAGGCGGGACCTCTGGTCCACAGTATTTT

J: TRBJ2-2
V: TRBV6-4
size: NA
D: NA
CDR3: CASRQESTVPGELFF
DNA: TGTGCCAGCAGACAGGAGTCTACGGTCCCCGGGGAGCTGTTTTTT

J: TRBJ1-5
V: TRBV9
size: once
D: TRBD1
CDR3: CASSLGTDSNQPQHF
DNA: TGTGCCAGCAGCCTTGGGACAGATAGCAATCAGCCCCAGCATTTT

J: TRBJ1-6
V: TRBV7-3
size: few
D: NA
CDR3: CASSLSVESPLHF
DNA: TGTGCCAGCAGCTTAAGTGTGGAATCACCCCTCCACTTT

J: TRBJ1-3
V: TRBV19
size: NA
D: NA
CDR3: CASSPTASGNTIYF
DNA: TGTGCCAGTAGTCCGACAGCCTCTGGAAACACCATATATTTT

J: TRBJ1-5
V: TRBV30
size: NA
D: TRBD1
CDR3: CAWGTDSNQPQHF
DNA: TGTGCCTGGGGGACAGATAGCAATCAGCCCCAGCATTTT

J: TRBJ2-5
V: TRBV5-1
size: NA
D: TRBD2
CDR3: CASSLDVAGGILETQYF
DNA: TGCGCCAGCAGCTTGGATGTAGCGGGGGGGATCTTGGAGACCCAGTACTTC

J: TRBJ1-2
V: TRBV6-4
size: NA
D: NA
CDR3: CASSTEGYCYGYTF
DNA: TGTGCCAGCAGCACGGAGGGTTATTGCTATGGCTACACCTTC

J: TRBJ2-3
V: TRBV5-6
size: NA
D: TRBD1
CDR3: CASSLAGTGNTQYF
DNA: TGTGCCAGCAGCTTGGCCGGGACAGGAAATACGCAGTATTTT

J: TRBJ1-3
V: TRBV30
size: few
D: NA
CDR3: CAWMKRTRTGNTIYF
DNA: TGTGCCTGGATGAAAAGAACCCGGACAGGAAACACCATATATTTT

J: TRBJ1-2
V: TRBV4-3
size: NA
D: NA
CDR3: CASSQDLGDGYTF
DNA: TGCGCCAGCAGCCAAGATCTGGGGGATGGCTACACCTTC

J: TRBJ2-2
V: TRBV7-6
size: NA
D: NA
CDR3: CASRSNRATGELFF
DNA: TGTGCCAGCAGATCTAACAGGGCTACCGGGGAGCTGTTTTTT

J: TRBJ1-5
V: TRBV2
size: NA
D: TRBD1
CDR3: CASPPVRDRSSNQPQHF
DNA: TGTGCCAGCCCTCCCGTAAGGGACAGGAGTAGCAATCAGCCCCAGCATTTT

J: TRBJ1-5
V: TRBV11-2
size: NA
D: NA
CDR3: CASSLDISGSDQPQHF
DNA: TGTGCCAGCAGCTTAGATATCTCGGGATCGGATCAGCCCCAGCATTTT

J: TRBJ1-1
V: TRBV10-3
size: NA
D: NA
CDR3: CAISDYRDTEAFF
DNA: TGTGCCATCAGTGACTACAGGGACACTGAAGCTTTCTTT

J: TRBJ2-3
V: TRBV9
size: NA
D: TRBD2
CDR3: CASSVPAGDVDTQYF
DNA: TGTGCCAGCAGCGTGCCAGCGGGGGACGTAGATACGCAGTATTTT

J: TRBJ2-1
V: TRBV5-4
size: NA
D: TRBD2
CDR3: CASSPGLAGDNEQFF
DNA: TGTGCCAGCAGCCCAGGACTAGCGGGGGACAATGAGCAGTTCTTC

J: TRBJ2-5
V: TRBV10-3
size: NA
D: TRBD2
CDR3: CAIRPDWEGETQYF
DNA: TGTGCCATCAGGCCCGACTGGGAGGGAGAGACCCAGTACTTC

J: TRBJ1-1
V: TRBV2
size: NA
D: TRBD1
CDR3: CASSPPTGANTEAFF
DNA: TGTGCCAGCAGCCCACCAACAGGGGCGAACACTGAAGCTTTCTTT

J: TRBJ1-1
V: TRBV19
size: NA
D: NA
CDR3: CASTPWTVNTEAFF
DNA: TGTGCCAGTACCCCCTGGACGGTGAACACTGAAGCTTTCTTT

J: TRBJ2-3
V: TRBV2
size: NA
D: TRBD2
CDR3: CASSDPGGGAQYF
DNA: TGTGCCAGCAGTGACCCCGGCGGGGGTGCGCAGTATTTT

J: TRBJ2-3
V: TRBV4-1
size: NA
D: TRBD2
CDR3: CASSQEIQRGITDTQYF
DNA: TGCGCCAGCAGCCAAGAAATCCAGCGGGGGATCACAGATACGCAGTATTTT

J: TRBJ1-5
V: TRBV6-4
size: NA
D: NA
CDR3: CASSTGRNQPQHF
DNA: TGTGCCAGCAGTACAGGGCGCAATCAGCCCCAGCATTTT

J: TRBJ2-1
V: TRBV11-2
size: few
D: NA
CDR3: CASSSWANEQFF
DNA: TGTGCCAGCAGCTCCTGGGCCAATGAGCAGTTCTTC